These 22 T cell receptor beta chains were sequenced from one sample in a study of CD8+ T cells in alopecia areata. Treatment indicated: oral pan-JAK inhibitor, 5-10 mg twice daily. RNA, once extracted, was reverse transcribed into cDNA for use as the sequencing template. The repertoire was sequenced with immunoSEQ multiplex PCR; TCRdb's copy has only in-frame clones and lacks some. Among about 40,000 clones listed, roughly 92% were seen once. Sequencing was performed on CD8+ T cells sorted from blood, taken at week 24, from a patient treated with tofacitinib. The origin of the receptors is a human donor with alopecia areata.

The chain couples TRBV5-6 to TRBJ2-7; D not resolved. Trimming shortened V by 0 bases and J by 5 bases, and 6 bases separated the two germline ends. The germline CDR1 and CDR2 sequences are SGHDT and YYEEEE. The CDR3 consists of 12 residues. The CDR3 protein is CASSLVVHEQYF. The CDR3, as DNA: TGTGCCAGCAGCTTGGTCGTCCACGAGCAGTACTTC.

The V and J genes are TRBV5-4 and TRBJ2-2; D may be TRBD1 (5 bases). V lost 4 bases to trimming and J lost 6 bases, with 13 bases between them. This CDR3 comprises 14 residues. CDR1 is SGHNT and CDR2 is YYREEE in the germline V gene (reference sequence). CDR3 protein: CASSRDDSAGELFF. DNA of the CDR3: TGTGCCAGCAGCCGAGATGACAGTGCCGGGGAGCTGTTTTTT.

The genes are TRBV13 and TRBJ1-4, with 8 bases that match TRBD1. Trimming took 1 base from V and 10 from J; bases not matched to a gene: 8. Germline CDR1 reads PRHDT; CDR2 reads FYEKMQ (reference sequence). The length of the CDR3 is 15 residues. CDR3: CASSLAGQDSGKLFF. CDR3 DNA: TGTGCCAGCAGCTTAGCGGGACAGGATTCTGGAAAACTGTTTTTT.

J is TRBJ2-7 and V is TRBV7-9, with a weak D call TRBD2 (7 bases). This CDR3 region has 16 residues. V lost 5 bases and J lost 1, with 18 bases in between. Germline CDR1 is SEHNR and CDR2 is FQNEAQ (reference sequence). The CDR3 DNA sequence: TGTGCCAGCAGCGTTAGTAGGGGGGGCCTGTCCTACGAGCAGTACTTC. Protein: CASSVSRGGLSYEQYF.

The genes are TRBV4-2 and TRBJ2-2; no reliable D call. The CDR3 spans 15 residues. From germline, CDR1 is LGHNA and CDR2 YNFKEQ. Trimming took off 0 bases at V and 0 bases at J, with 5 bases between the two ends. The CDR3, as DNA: TGTGCCAGCAGCCAAGAGGGCACGAACACCGGGGAGCTGTTTTTT. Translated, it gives CASSQEGTNTGELFF.

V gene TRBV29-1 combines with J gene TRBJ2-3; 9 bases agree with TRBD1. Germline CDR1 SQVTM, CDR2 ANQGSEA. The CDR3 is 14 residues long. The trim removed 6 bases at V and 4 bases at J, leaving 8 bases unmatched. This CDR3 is CSVGNRGLADTQYF. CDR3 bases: TGCAGCGTGGGAAACAGGGGGCTGGCAGATACGCAGTATTTT.

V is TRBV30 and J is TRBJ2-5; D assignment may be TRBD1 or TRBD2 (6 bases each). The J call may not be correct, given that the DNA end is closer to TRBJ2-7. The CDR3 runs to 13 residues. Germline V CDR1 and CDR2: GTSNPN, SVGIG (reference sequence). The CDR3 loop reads CAWRTGGGGEQYF. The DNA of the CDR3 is TGTGCCTGGAGGACCGGGGGCGGAGGCGAGCAGTACTTC.

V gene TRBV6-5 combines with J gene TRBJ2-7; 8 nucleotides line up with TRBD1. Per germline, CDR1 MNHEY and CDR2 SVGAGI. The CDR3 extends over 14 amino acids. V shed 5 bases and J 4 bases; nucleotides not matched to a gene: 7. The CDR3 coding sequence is TGTGCCAGCAGTAGAGAGACAGGGGTGTACGAGCAGTACTTC. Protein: CASSRETGVYEQYF.

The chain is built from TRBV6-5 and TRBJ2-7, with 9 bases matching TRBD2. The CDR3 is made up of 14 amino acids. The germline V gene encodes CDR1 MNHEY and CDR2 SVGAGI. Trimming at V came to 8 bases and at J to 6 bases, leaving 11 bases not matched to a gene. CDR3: CASGLAGGETEQYF. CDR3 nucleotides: TGTGCCAGCGGGTTGGCGGGGGGGGAGACCGAGCAGTACTTC.

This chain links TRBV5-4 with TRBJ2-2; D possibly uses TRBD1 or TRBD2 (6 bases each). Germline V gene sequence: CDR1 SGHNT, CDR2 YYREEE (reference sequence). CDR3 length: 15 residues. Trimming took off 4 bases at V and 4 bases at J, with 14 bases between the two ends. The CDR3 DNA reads TGTGCCAGCAGCGGGGGGCGGGGACGCACCGGGGAGCTGTTTTTT. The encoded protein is CASSGGRGRTGELFF.

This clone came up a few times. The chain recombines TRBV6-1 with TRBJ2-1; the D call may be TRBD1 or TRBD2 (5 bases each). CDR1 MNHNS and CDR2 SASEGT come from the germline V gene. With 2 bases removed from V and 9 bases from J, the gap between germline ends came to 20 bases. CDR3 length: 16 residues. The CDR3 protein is CASSELVRDPSGEQFF. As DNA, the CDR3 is TGTGCCAGCAGTGAACTGGTAAGGGACCCATCAGGTGAGCAGTTCTTC.

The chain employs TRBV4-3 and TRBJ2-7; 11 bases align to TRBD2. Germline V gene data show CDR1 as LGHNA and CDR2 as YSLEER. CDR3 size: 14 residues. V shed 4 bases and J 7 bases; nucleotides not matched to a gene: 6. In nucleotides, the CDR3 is TGCGCCAGCAGCCCAGGACTAGCGGGTTTAGAGCAGTACTTC. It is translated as CASSPGLAGLEQYF.

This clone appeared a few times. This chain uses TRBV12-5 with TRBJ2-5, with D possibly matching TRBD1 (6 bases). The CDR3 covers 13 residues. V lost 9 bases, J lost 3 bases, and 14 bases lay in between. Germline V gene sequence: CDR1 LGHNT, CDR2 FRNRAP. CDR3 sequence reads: CASRTVNEETQYF. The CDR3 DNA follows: TGTGCTAGCCGGACAGTTAACGAAGAGACCCAGTACTTC.

The CDR3 DNA follows: TGTGCCAGCAGCTTAAGGTGGGCTAGCGGGGCCTACGAGCAGTACTTC. It is translated as CASSLRWASGAYEQYF. V gene TRBV7-2 combines with J gene TRBJ2-7; 9 bases are a match to TRBD2. J was trimmed by 2 bases and V by 2 bases; bases with no gene match: 7. The germline CDR1 and CDR2 sequences are SGHTA and FQGNSA. The CDR3 has 16 residues.

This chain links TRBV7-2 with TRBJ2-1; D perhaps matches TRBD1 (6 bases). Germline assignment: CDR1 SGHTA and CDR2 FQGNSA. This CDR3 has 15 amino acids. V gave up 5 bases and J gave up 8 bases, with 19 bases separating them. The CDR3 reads CASSPGTSPLHEQFF. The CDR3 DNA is TGTGCCAGCAGCCCCGGGACAAGCCCCCTTCATGAGCAGTTCTTC.

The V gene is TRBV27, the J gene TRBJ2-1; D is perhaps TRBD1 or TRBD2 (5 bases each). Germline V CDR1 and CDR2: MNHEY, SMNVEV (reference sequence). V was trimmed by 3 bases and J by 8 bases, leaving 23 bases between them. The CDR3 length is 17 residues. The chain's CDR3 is CASSLAMGTGLWDEQFF. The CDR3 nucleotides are TGTGCCAGCAGTTTGGCCATGGGGACGGGCCTGTGGGATGAGCAGTTCTTC.

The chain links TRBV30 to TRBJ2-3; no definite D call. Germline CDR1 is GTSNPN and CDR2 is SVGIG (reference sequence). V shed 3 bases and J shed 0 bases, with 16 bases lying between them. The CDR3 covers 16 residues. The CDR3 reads CAWRTQFIASTDTQYF. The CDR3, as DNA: TGTGCCTGGAGGACACAATTCATAGCTAGCACAGATACGCAGTATTTT.

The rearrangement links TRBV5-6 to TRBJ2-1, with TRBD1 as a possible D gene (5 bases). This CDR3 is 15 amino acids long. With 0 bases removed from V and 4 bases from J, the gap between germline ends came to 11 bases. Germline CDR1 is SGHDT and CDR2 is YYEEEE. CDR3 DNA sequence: TGTGCCAGCAGCTTGGCCGCAGGGCCTTACAATGAGCAGTTCTTC. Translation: CASSLAAGPYNEQFF.

The CDR3 DNA sequence: TGTGCCAGCAGACCCAGACAGGGTTCATGGAATCAGCCCCAGCATTTT. Its translation: CASRPRQGSWNQPQHF. V is TRBV28 and J is TRBJ1-5; 7 bases line up with TRBD1. The CDR3 covers 16 residues. With 6 bases clipped from V and 4 bases from J, the junction kept 12 bases outside the gene matches. CDR1 and CDR2 from the germline V gene are MDHEN and SYDVKM.

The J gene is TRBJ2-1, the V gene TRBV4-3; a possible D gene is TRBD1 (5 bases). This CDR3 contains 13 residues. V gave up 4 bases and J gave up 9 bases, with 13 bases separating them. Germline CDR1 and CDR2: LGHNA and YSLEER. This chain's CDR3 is CASSPQLRVEQFF. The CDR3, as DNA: TGCGCCAGCAGCCCCCAGCTCAGGGTTGAGCAGTTCTTC.

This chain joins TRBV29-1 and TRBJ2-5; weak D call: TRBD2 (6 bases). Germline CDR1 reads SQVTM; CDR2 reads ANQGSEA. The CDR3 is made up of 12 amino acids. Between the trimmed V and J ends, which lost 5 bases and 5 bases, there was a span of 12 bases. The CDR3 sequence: CSVRDWGETQYF. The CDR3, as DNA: TGCAGCGTTCGGGACTGGGGCGAGACCCAGTACTTC.

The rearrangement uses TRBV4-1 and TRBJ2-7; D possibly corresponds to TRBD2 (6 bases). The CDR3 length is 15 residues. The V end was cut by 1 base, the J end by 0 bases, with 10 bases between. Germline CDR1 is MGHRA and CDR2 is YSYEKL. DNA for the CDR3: TGCGCCAGCAGCCAAGCGGGAGTCCTCTCCTACGAGCAGTACTTC. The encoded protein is CASSQAGVLSYEQYF.